A few counts support the clone carrying this T cell receptor beta chain. The germline gives CDR1 LGHDT, CDR2 YNNKEL (reference sequence). The CDR3 consists of 15 residues. V lost 4 bases and J lost 8, with 17 bases in between. In TCRdb, the PCR reads were re-called with MiXCR into one record per CDR3 protein. The sample includes around 94,000 distinct CDR3 sequences, 51% of them seen just once. This entry is derived from a study of CDR3 diversity in severe acne. The receptor was derived from a male donor with acne. V is TRBV3-1 and J is TRBJ2-2; D remains ambiguous. What was sequenced was blood. CDR3 sequence: CASSPSRDVWGELFF. Written as DNA, the CDR3 is TGTGCCAGCAGCCCTAGTAGGGATGTGTGGGGGGAGCTGTTTTTT.